Shown below are 27 T cell receptor beta chains from a single sample sequenced in a study of identifying expanded T cells in peripheral blood. TCRdb's copy holds only in-frame clones and misses some; the assay was immunoSEQ multiplex PCR. The top ten clones hold roughly 15% of a sample with under 110,000 clones, roughly 85% of them seen once. The sample comprised blood. Receptors originate from a person aged 18 to 75 in good health.

The chain carries TRBV5-1 and TRBJ2-2; D unresolved. From germline, CDR1 is SGHRS and CDR2 YFSETQ. V shed 1 base and J shed 4 bases, with 14 bases lying between them. This CDR3 spans 16 amino acids. CDR3 sequence: CASSLSGRQSTGELFF. CDR3 DNA sequence: TGCGCCAGCAGCTTGTCAGGCCGGCAGTCCACCGGGGAGCTGTTTTTT.

This sequence joins TRBV4-2 and TRBJ2-5, with TRBD2 identical over 10 bases. CDR1 LGHNA and CDR2 YNFKEQ come from the germline V gene. CDR3 length equals 18 residues. V lost 0 bases, J lost 0 bases, and 7 bases stayed unmatched. The CDR3 DNA reads as TGTGCCAGCAGCCAAGAGGCCACTAGCGGGATGTACCAAGAGACCCAGTACTTC. Protein product: CASSQEATSGMYQETQYF.

CDR3 DNA: TGTGCCAGCAGCTTAGGCCCTAGCGGGGGGACTAGCACAGATACGCAGTATTTT. Amino acids: CASSLGPSGGTSTDTQYF. V and J are TRBV7-2 and TRBJ2-3; 11 positions agree with TRBD2. The CDR3 runs to 18 residues. CDR1 is SGHTA and CDR2 is FQGNSA in the germline V gene. V gave up 1 base and J gave up 0 bases; unmatched junction bases: 6.

The V and J genes are TRBV5-1 and TRBJ1-1; a weak D match, TRBD1 (5 bases). CDR1 is SGHRS, CDR2 YFSETQ, per germline. Trimming shortened V by 5 bases and J by 4 bases, and 21 bases separated the two germline ends. The CDR3 is made up of 16 amino acids. The CDR3 DNA reads as TGCGCCAGCAGGCTTAGGGACTCCATCGTGGGCACTGAAGCTTTCTTT. It is translated as CASRLRDSIVGTEAFF. Combining the CDR3 with reference TRBV5-1 and TRBJ1-1 gives the whole variable domain KAGVTQTPRYLIKTRGQQVTLSCSPISGHRSVSWYQQTPGQGLQFLFEYFSETQRNKGNFPGRFSGRQFSNSRSEMNVSTLELGDSALYLCASRLRDSIVGTEAFFGQGTRLTVV.

The V call is TRBV5-1, the J call TRBJ2-2, with a possible D match to TRBD2 (6 bases). The ends were cut back, 3 bases at V and 2 bases at J, with 11 bases in the middle. The CDR3 spans 15 residues. CDR1 and CDR2 (germline): SGHRS, YFSETQ. The CDR3 DNA is TGCGCCAGCAGCTACCGGGACTCTAACACCGGGGAGCTGTTTTTT. This translates into CASSYRDSNTGELFF.

The CDR3 here is CASSSQGRGNGYTF. CDR3 DNA sequence: TGTGCCAGCAGCTCACAGGGGAGAGGGAATGGCTACACCTTC. The chain uses TRBV7-8 and TRBJ1-2, with 7 positions matching TRBD1. The V gene end was trimmed by 4 bases and the J gene end by 6 bases; junction bases not matched to a gene: 8. The CDR3 loop spans 14 amino acids. Germline values: CDR1 SGHVS, CDR2 FQNEAQ.

The rearrangement joins TRBV5-1 to TRBJ2-1; D is tentatively TRBD1 or TRBD2 (6 bases each). Germline values: CDR1 SGHRS, CDR2 YFSETQ. This CDR3 region has 13 residues. Trimming took 5 bases from V and 9 from J, leaving 15 bases between them. The CDR3: CASSVGGPTEQFF. Here the CDR3 DNA reads TGCGCCAGCAGTGTTGGGGGGCCCACTGAGCAGTTCTTC.

V and J are TRBV7-2 and TRBJ2-7, with D tentatively TRBD1 (5 bases). The germline V and J ends were trimmed by 0 bases and 3 bases, with 9 bases remaining between them. From germline, CDR1 is SGHTA and CDR2 FQGNSA. There are 14 residues in the CDR3. The CDR3 is CASSLAGLFYEQYF. The CDR3, as DNA: TGTGCCAGCAGCTTAGCGGGGCTTTTCTACGAGCAGTACTTC.

This clone has more than one count but fewer than ten. This rearrangement joins TRBV2 to TRBJ1-5; 7 bases are a match to TRBD1. The CDR3 loop spans 16 amino acids. From germline, CDR1 is SNHLY and CDR2 FYNNEI. V dropped 1 base and J dropped 6; count of bases not matched to a gene: 9. The CDR3 DNA reads TGTGCCAGCAGTGAAGGGGGATTCTACAGGGGTCAGCCCCAGCATTTT. Protein sequence: CASSEGGFYRGQPQHF.

This chain uses TRBV10-3 with TRBJ2-5; no definite D call. Germline values: CDR1 ENHRY, CDR2 SYGVKD. The CDR3 loop spans 14 amino acids. V was shortened by 0 bases and J by 5 bases, with 10 bases between the two germline ends. In DNA form, the CDR3 reads TGTGCCATCAGTGAGTCCCAGGAAGGGGAGACCCAGTACTTC. Its protein is CAISESQEGETQYF.

The chain uses TRBV19 and TRBJ2-1; 8 bases match TRBD2. The V gene end was trimmed by 4 bases and the J gene end by 13 bases; junction bases not matched to a gene: 9. The CDR3 has 13 amino acids. Germline V gene lookup returns CDR1 LNHDA and CDR2 SQIVND (reference sequence). CDR3 in amino acids: CASSTRGGGLQFF. The CDR3 nucleotides read TGTGCCAGTAGTACCCGGGGGGGTGGACTTCAGTTCTTC.

With regard to this clone: At one end, the junction sequence differs from germline, possibly due to a read error. This chain uses TRBV28 with TRBJ2-7, with TRBD2 matching over 13 bases. The CDR3 totals 15 residues. Germline lookup yields CDR1 MDHEN and CDR2 SYDVKM. The CDR3: CASRAGRGGTSGVTF. CDR3 nucleotides: TGTGCCAGCAGAGCTGGCAGGGGGGGGACTAGCGGGGTAACTTTC.

The chain uses TRBV5-6 and TRBJ1-5; the D is unclear. The V end lost 2 bases, the J end lost 10 bases, and 16 bases lay between the germline ends. The CDR3 contains 14 residues. CDR1 is SGHDT, CDR2 YYEEEE, per germline. CDR3 loop: CASSFGSDGGPQHF. The CDR3 bases are TGTGCCAGCAGCTTTGGATCAGATGGAGGACCCCAGCATTTT.

J is TRBJ2-5 and V is TRBV7-2; TRBD1 aligns across 9 bases. The CDR3 loop spans 16 amino acids. V shed 4 bases, J shed 3 bases, and the junction held 9 bases outside the gene matches. The V gene's germline CDR1 is SGHTA and CDR2 FQGNSA. The CDR3 region is CASSSRKGQGKETQYF. Here the CDR3 DNA reads TGTGCCAGCAGCTCCCGTAAAGGACAGGGGAAAGAGACCCAGTACTTC.

The V gene is TRBV5-6, the J gene TRBJ2-5; tentative D call: TRBD2 (5 bases). Trimming took off 4 bases at V and 6 bases at J, with 13 bases between the two ends. Germline-derived CDR1 and CDR2 are SGHDT and YYEEEE. CDR3 length: 13 residues. The CDR3 nucleotides read TGTGCCAGCAGCCAAGGGCCGGGAAAGACCCAGTACTTC. This gives the protein CASSQGPGKTQYF.

The rearrangement links TRBV9 to TRBJ2-3; TRBD2 aligns across 8 bases. V trimming: 1 base; J trimming: 6 bases; junction bases outside the gene matches: 10. This CDR3 spans 16 amino acids. Germline values: CDR1 SGDLS, CDR2 YYNGEE. CDR3 sequence: CASSVTSAGGGDTQYF. The CDR3 nucleotides are TGTGCCAGCAGCGTAACCTCGGCGGGGGGCGGGGATACGCAGTATTTT.

V usage is TRBV7-2 and J usage is TRBJ2-5; 16 bases agree with TRBD2. This CDR3 has 17 residues. The V gene's germline CDR1 is SGHTA and CDR2 FQGNSA. The V segment lost 5 bases and the J segment 2 bases; nucleotides outside the gene matches: 5. The CDR3 is CASSPPGLAGGQETQYF. CDR3 bases: TGTGCCAGCAGCCCTCCGGGACTAGCGGGGGGGCAAGAGACCCAGTACTTC.

V usage is TRBV10-2 and J usage is TRBJ2-7; no clear D. The CDR3 totals 10 residues. Germline loops: CDR1 WSHSY, CDR2 SAAADI. With 8 bases removed from V and 3 bases from J, the gap between germline ends came to 5 bases. Here the CDR3 reads CASGNYEQYF. The CDR3 DNA reads as TGCGCCAGCGGTAACTACGAGCAGTACTTC.

In DNA, the CDR3 is TGTGCCACCAGCACAACGGATTCACCCCTCCACTTT. Amino acids: CATSTTDSPLHF. V gene TRBV15 combines with J gene TRBJ1-6; no definite D call. The CDR3 contains 12 residues. From germline, CDR1 is LNHNV and CDR2 YYDKDF (reference sequence). Trimming cost V 4 bases and J 8 bases, with 6 bases left between them. Filled out from reference TRBV15 and TRBJ1-6, the complete variable domain reads DAMVIQNPRYQVTQFGKPVTLSCSQTLNHNVMYWYQQKSSQAPKLLFHYYDKDFNNEADTPDNFQSRRPNTSFCFLDIRSPGLGDTAMYLCATSTTDSPLHFGNGTRLTVT.

The V and J genes are TRBV10-2 and TRBJ2-5; 8 bases map to TRBD1. Germline CDR1 WSHSY, CDR2 SAAADI. The CDR3 has 15 residues. V dropped 6 bases and J dropped 4; count of bases not matched to a gene: 10. The DNA for the CDR3 is TGCGCCAGCAGGCCCGGACAGGGAAGTCGAGAGACCCAGTACTTC. Encoded protein: CASRPGQGSRETQYF.

The chain joins TRBV9 to TRBJ1-6; 10 bases line up with TRBD1. V was clipped by 4 bases and J by 5 bases; unmatched bases: 12. CDR3 length: 18 residues. CDR1 and CDR2 (germline): SGDLS, YYNGEE. For the CDR3, the DNA is TGTGCCAGCAGCCTTCTCCCGACCGGGACAGGGGATAATTCACCCCTCCACTTT. This sequence encodes CASSLLPTGTGDNSPLHF.

The V and J genes are TRBV13 and TRBJ2-2; 7 nucleotides match TRBD1. The CDR3 is 15 residues long. CDR1 is PRHDT, CDR2 FYEKMQ, per germline (reference sequence). The J segment lost 5 bases and the V segment lost 5 bases, leaving 8 bases of the junction unmatched. The CDR3 sequence is CASSPWTGSTGELFF. The CDR3 DNA is TGTGCCAGCAGCCCCTGGACAGGTTCAACCGGGGAGCTGTTTTTT.

The rearrangement joins TRBV15 to TRBJ1-1, with D possibly matching TRBD1 (5 bases). The CDR3 contains 12 residues. Trimming took 5 bases from V and 3 from J, leaving 7 bases between them. Looked up from germline, CDR1 is LNHNV and CDR2 is YYDKDF (reference sequence). DNA of the CDR3: TGTGCCACCAGCGGGGGTGACACTGAAGCTTTCTTT. Its translation: CATSGGDTEAFF. The whole variable domain, filled in from reference TRBV15 and TRBJ1-1, reads DAMVIQNPRYQVTQFGKPVTLSCSQTLNHNVMYWYQQKSSQAPKLLFHYYDKDFNNEADTPDNFQSRRPNTSFCFLDIRSPGLGDTAMYLCATSGGDTEAFFGQGTRLTVV.

The table lists this clone with a count of one. This sequence joins TRBV5-1 and TRBJ1-3, with TRBD1 matching over 7 bases. Losses at the gene ends were 3 bases for V and 4 bases for J; bases not matched to a gene: 4. The CDR3 is made up of 14 amino acids. From germline, CDR1 is SGHRS and CDR2 YFSETQ. As DNA, the CDR3 is TGCGCCAGCAGCTCGAAGGGGGCGGGAAACACCATATATTTT. Its translation: CASSSKGAGNTIYF.

The chain uses TRBV7-9 and TRBJ1-1, with TRBD1 matching 7 bases. CDR1 and CDR2 (germline): SEHNR, FQNEAQ (reference sequence). J gave up 6 bases and V 3 bases, and 7 bases lay outside the gene matches. CDR3 length: 14 residues. CDR3 loop: CASSFVGGGSEAFF. CDR3 nucleotides: TGTGCCAGCAGCTTCGTAGGGGGCGGTTCTGAAGCTTTCTTT.

The V call is TRBV6-5, the J call TRBJ1-5; D is possibly TRBD1 (5 bases). V was pared by 6 bases and J by 9 bases, with 15 bases between. The CDR3 loop spans 13 amino acids. Germline CDR1 is MNHEY and CDR2 is SVGAGI. The CDR3 loop reads CASSSALGGPQHF. The CDR3 nucleotides read TGTGCCAGCAGCTCAGCTTTGGGGGGGCCCCAGCATTTT.

The chain has TRBV7-2 and TRBJ2-1; D is uncertain. The V gene's germline CDR1 is SGHTA and CDR2 FQGNSA. Trimming took off 1 base at V and 0 bases at J, with 1 base between the two ends. CDR3 size: 13 residues. In DNA, the CDR3 is TGTGCCAGCAGCTTAGACTCCTACAATGAGCAGTTCTTC. Protein product: CASSLDSYNEQFF.